The TCR beta chain described here comes from a study of blood T cell repertoires in COVID-19. About the study: T cells, B-cell-depleted T cells, or PBMCs supplied cDNA or gDNA.

The data were produced by immunoSEQ multiplex PCR, yet TCRdb's version contains in-frame clones alone and is incomplete. The table has some 150,000 clones, around 82% seen once. Trimming cost V 11 bases and J 7 bases; bases outside gene matches: 8. The CDR3 totals 12 residues. Germline assignment: CDR1 LNHDA and CDR2 SQIVND (reference sequence). The TCR originated in a man aged 55 to 69 who had recovered from COVID-19. Material for sequencing was peripheral blood. V and J are TRBV19 and TRBJ1-2, with TRBD1 matching over 9 bases. The CDR3: CAGRDREIGYTF. The CDR3 DNA sequence: TGTGCCGGCCGGGACAGGGAGATTGGCTACACCTTC.